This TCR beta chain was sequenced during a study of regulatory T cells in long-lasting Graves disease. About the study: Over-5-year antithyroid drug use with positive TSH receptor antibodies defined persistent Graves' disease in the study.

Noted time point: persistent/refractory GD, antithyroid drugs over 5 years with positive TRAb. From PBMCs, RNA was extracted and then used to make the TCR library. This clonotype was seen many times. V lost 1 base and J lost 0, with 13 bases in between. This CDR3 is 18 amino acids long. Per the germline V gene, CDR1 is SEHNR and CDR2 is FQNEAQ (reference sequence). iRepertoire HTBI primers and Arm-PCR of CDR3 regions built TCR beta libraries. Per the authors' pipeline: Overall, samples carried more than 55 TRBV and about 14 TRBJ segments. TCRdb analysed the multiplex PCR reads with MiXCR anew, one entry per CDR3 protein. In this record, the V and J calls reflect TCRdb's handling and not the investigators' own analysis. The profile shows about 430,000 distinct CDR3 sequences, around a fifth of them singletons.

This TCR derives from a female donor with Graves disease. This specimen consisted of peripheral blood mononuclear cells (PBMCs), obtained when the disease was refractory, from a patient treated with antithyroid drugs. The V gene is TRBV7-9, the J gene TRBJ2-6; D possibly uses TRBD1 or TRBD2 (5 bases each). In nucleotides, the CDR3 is TGTGCCAGCAGCTTAGTGGGGGTCAGCAACTCTGGGGCCAACGTCCTGACTTTC. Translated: CASSLVGVSNSGANVLTF.